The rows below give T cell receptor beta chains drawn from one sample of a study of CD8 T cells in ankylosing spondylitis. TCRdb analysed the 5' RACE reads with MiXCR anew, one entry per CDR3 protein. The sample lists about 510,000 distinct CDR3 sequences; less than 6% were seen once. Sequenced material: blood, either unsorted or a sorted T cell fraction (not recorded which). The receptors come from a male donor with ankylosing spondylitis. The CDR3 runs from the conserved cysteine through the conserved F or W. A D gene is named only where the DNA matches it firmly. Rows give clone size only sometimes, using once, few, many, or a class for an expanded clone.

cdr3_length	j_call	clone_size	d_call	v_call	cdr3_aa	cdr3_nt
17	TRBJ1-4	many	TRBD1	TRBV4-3	CASSQTLIRTGDEKLFF	TGCGCCAGCAGCCAGACGCTTATCCGGACAGGGGACGAAAAACTGTTTTTT
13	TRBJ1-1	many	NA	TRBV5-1	CASSLAGREMSFF	TGCGCCAGCAGCTTGGCCGGTCGAGAGATGTCGTTCTTT
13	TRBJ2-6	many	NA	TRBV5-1	CASSTRGANVLTF	TGCGCCAGCAGCACCCGTGGGGCCAACGTCCTGACTTTC
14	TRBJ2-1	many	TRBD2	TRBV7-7	CASSSGLAANEQFF	TGTGCTAGCAGCTCCGGACTAGCGGCCAATGAGCAGTTCTTC
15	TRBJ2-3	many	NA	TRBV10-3	CAISGGGGSADTQYF	TGTGCCATCAGTGGAGGGGGAGGGTCGGCAGATACGCAGTATTTT
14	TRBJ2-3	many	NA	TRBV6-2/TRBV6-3	CASQQTSSTDTQYF	TGTGCCAGCCAACAGACGTCTAGCACAGATACGCAGTATTTT
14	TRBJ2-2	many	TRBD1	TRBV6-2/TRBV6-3	CAISGTGLTGELFF	TGTGCCATTTCCGGGACAGGGCTCACCGGGGAGCTGTTTTTT
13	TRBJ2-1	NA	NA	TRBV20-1	CSGSQWAPNEQFF	TGCAGTGGATCACAGTGGGCCCCCAATGAGCAGTTCTTC
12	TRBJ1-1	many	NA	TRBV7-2	CASSLDPGRAFF	TGTGCCAGCAGCTTAGACCCCGGACGGGCTTTCTTT
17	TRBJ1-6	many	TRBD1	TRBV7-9	CASSPPGTGKYNSPLHF	TGTGCCAGCAGCCCGCCCGGGACAGGGAAATATAATTCACCCCTCCACTTT
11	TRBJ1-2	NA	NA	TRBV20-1	CSALDNYGYTF	TGCAGTGCACTGGACAACTATGGCTACACCTTC
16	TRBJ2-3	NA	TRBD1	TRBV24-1	CATSERTGLGGDTQYF	TGTGCCACCAGTGAGCGGACAGGGCTCGGGGGAGATACGCAGTATTTT
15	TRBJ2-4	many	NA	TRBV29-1	CSVARGGAAKNIQYF	TGCAGCGTTGCTAGGGGGGGCGCCGCCAAAAACATTCAGTACTTC
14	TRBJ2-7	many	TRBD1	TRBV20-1	CSARTPGQFYEQYF	TGCAGTGCTCGTACTCCGGGACAGTTCTACGAGCAGTACTTC
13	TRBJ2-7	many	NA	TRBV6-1	CASSEGSSYEQYF	TGTGCCAGCAGTGAGGGCAGCTCCTACGAGCAGTACTTC
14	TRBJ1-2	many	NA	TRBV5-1	CASRFSGSDYGYTF	TGCGCCAGCAGGTTTTCAGGCTCTGACTATGGCTACACCTTC
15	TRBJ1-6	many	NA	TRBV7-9	CASTYDWTANSPLHF	TGTGCCAGCACCTACGACTGGACAGCTAATTCACCCCTCCACTTT
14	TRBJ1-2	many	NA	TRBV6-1	CASGQLGLTYGYTF	TGTGCCAGCGGCCAGTTGGGACTCACCTATGGCTACACCTTC
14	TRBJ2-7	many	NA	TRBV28	CASSLSQGGYEQYF	TGTGCCAGCAGTTTGTCACAGGGAGGTTACGAGCAGTACTTC
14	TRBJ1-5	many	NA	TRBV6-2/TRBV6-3	CASSYSSTAQPQHF	TGTGCCAGCAGTTACTCGAGTACCGCTCAGCCCCAGCATTTT
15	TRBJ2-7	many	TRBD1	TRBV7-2	CASRPGATGKFEQYF	TGTGCCAGCAGGCCGGGTGCGACAGGGAAGTTCGAGCAGTACTTC
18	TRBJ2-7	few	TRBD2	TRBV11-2	CASSLVVLAGGWSYEQYF	TGTGCCAGCAGCTTAGTGGTACTAGCGGGGGGGTGGTCCTACGAGCAGTACTTC
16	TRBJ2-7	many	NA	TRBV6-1	CASSEARGAELYEQYF	TGTGCCAGCAGTGAAGCTAGGGGGGCAGAACTATACGAGCAGTACTTC
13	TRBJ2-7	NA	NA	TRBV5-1	CASSSDGSHEQYF	TGCGCCAGCAGCTCCGACGGGTCGCACGAGCAGTACTTC
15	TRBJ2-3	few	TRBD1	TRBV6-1	CASSPLDRGADTQYF	TGTGCCAGCAGTCCCCTGGACAGGGGCGCAGATACGCAGTATTTT
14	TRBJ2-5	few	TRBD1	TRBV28	CASRRQGAGETQYF	TGTGCCAGCAGACGACAGGGGGCGGGTGAGACCCAGTACTTC
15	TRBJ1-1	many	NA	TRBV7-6	CASSFQIDSRTEAFF	TGTGCCAGCAGCTTCCAAATAGACAGTAGGACTGAAGCTTTCTTT
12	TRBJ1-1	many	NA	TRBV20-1	CSARDPGSKAFF	TGCAGTGCTAGAGATCCAGGGTCAAAAGCTTTCTTT
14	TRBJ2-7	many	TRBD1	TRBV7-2	CASSAQGAVYEQYF	TGTGCCAGCAGCGCACAGGGGGCGGTATACGAGCAGTACTTC
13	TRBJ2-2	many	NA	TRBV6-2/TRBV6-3	CASSYPENGELFF	TGTGCCAGCAGTTACCCCGAGAACGGGGAGCTGTTTTTT
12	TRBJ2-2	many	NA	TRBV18	CASSPFSGELFF	TGTGCCAGCTCACCTTTCTCCGGGGAGCTGTTTTTT
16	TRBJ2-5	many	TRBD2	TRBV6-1	CASRRTSGGSRETQYF	TGTGCCTCCAGACGGACTAGCGGGGGGTCGAGAGAGACCCAGTACTTC
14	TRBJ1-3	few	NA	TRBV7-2	CASSSRSVGNTIYF	TGTGCCAGCAGCTCGCGATCTGTTGGAAACACCATATATTTT
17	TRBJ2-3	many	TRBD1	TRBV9	CASSVTSRGRTTDTQYF	TGTGCCAGCAGCGTCACCTCGAGGGGGCGCACCACAGATACGCAGTATTTT
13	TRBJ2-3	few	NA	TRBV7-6	CASSLRITDTQYF	TGTGCCAGCAGCTTAAGGATCACAGATACGCAGTATTTT
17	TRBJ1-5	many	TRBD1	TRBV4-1	CASSLRRGSDSNQPQHF	TGCGCCAGCAGCCTACGCAGGGGGTCAGATAGCAATCAGCCCCAGCATTTT
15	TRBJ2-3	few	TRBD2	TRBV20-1	CSASGSSGRTDTQYF	TGCAGTGCGAGCGGGTCTAGCGGGAGGACAGATACGCAGTATTTT
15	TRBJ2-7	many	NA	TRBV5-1	CASSFDGGDYYEQYF	TGCGCCAGCAGCTTTGATGGAGGGGATTACTACGAGCAGTACTTC
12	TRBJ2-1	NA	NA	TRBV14	CASSQWVGEQFF	TGTGCCAGCAGCCAGTGGGTCGGTGAGCAGTTCTTC
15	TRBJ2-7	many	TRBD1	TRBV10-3	CAISRQGLGSYEQYF	TGTGCCATCAGTCGACAGGGTCTGGGATCCTACGAGCAGTACTTC
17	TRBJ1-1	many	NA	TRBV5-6	CASSLALEGGLNTEAFF	TGTGCCAGCAGCTTGGCCCTGGAGGGGGGTTTGAACACTGAAGCTTTCTTT
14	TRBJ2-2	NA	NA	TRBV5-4	CASSLGLYSGELFF	TGTGCCAGCAGCCTGGGGCTCTACAGCGGGGAGCTGTTTTTT
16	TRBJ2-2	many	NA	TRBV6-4	CASSDSTFTNTGELFF	TGTGCCAGCAGTGACTCGACTTTTACAAACACCGGGGAGCTGTTTTTT
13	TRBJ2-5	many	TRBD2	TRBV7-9	CASSPAGEETQYF	TGTGCCAGCAGCCCGGCGGGAGAAGAGACCCAGTACTTC
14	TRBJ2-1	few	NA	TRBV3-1	CASSLALVYNEQFF	TGTGCCAGCAGCCTGGCCCTAGTATACAATGAGCAGTTCTTC
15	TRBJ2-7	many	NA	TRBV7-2	CASSTGLPGSYEQYF	TGTGCCAGCAGCACGGGGCTGCCCGGCTCCTACGAGCAGTACTTC
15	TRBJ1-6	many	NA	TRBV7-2	CASSWLEKGVGPLHF	TGTGCCAGCAGCTGGCTGGAAAAGGGAGTCGGGCCCCTCCACTTT
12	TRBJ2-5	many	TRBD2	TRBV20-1	CSAPGGVETQYF	TGCAGTGCTCCCGGGGGGGTGGAGACCCAGTACTTC
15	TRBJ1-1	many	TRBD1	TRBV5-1	CASSIRDRGNTEAFF	TGCGCCAGCAGCATACGGGACAGGGGGAACACTGAAGCTTTCTTT
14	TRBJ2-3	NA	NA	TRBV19	CASSIGRGTDTQYF	TGTGCCAGTAGTATTGGACGGGGGACAGATACGCAGTATTTT